This TCR beta chain was identified in a study of blood T cell repertoires in COVID-19. Study at large: T cells, B-cell-depleted T cells, or PBMCs supplied cDNA or gDNA.

Repertoires were generated with immunoSEQ multiplex PCR, while TCRdb's copy carries only in-frame clones and drops some. The sample lists nearly 35,000 clones, around 85% occurring once. Germline V lookup: CDR1 GTSNPN, CDR2 SVGIG (reference sequence). CDR3 length: 13 residues. The V end was cut by 1 base, the J end by 9 bases, with 15 bases between. The chain is built from TRBV30 and TRBJ1-1; TRBD1 might be the D (5 bases). The sequence came from a human donor with acute or convalescent COVID-19. The donor label of this sample is uncertain. The sample taken for sequencing was peripheral blood. The CDR3 spells CAWSADAGGKAFF. The CDR3 nucleotides read TGTGCCTGGAGTGCCGACGCCGGGGGTAAAGCTTTCTTT.